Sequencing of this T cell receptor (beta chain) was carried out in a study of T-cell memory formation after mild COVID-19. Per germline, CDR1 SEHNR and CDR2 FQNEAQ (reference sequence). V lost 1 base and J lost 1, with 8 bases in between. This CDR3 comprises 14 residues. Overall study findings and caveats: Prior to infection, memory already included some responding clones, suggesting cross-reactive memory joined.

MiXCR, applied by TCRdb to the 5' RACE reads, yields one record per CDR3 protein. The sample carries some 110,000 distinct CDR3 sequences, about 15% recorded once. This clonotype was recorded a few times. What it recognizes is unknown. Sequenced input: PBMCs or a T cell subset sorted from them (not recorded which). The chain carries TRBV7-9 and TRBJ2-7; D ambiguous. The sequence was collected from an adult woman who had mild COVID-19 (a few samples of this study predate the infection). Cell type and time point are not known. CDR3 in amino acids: CASSLVGISYEQYF. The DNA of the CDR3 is TGTGCCAGCAGCTTAGTGGGCATTTCCTACGAGCAGTACTTC.